This TCR beta chain was sequenced during a study of CD8+ T cells in alopecia areata. Across the study: Once tofacitinib had been taken for 6 to 18 months, 6 months off drug followed. Treated patients received severity scores based on the percentage of scalp area affected.

Points from the study as a whole: There were many expanded lesional clones persisting in scalp and blood during tofacitinib. More clonal than normal scalp was lesional scalp, particularly alopecia totalis/universalis.

cDNA reverse transcribed from extracted RNA served as the sequencing template. The data were produced by immunoSEQ multiplex PCR, yet TCRdb's version contains in-frame clones alone and is incomplete. The table includes roughly 110,000 clones, roughly three fifths detected once. V was trimmed by 3 bases and J by 7 bases, leaving 12 bases between them. This CDR3 is 13 amino acids long. Germline CDR1 reads MGHDK; CDR2 reads SYGVNS. This sample's treatment: oral pan-JAK inhibitor, 5-10 mg twice daily. Points on this clone: No antigen is known for it.

The material sequenced was CD4+ T cells sorted from blood, taken at week 24, from a patient treated with tofacitinib. This sequence joins TRBV25-1 and TRBJ1-1; weak D call: TRBD1 (5 bases). The source of this sequence is a human donor with alopecia areata. CDR3 coding DNA: TGTGCCAGCAGTGACTCCGCGGGGGGTGAAGCTTTCTTT. It encodes CASSDSAGGEAFF.